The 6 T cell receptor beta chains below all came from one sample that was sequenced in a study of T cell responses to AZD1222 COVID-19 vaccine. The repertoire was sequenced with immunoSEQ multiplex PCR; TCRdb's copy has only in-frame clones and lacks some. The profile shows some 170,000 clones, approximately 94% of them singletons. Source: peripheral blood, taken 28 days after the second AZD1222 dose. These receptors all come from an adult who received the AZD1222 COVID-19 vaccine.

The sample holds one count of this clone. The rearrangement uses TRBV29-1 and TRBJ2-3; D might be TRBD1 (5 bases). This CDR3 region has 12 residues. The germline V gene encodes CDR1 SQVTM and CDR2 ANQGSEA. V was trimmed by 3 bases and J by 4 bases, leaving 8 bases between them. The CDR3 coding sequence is TGCAGCGTTGAGGAAGGGGCAGATACGCAGTATTTT. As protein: CSVEEGADTQYF.

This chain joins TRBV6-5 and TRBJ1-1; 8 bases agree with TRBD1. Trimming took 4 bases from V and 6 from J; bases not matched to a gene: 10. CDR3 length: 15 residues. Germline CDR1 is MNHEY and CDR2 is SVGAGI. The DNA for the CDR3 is TGTGCCAGCAGTTCTCAGGGGGCGCCGGTTTCTGAAGCTTTCTTT. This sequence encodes CASSSQGAPVSEAFF.

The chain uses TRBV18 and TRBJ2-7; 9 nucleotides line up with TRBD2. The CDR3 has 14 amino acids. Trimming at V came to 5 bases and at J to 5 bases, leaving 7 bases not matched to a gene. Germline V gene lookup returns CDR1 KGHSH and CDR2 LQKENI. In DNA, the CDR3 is TGTGCCAGCTCATCAACATTAGCGGGGGACGAGCAGTACTTC. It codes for CASSSTLAGDEQYF. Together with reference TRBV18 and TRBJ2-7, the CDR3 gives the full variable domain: NAGVMQNPRHLVRRRGQEARLRCSPMKGHSHVYWYRQLPEEGLKFMVYLQKENIIDESGMPKERFSAEFPKEGPSILRIQQVVRGDSAAYFCASSSTLAGDEQYFGPGTRLTVT.

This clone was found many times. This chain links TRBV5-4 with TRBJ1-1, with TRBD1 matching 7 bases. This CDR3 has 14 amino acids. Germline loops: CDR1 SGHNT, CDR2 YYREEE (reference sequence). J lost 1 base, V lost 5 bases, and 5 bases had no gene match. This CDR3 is CASRQGGGNTEAFF. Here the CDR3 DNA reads TGTGCCAGCAGACAAGGGGGCGGGAACACTGAAGCTTTCTTT.

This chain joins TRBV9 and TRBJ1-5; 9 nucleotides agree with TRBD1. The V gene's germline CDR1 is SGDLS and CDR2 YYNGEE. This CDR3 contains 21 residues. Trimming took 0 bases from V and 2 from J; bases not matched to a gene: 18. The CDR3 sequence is CASSVVLSQGALVNGNQPQHF. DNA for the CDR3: TGTGCCAGCAGCGTAGTCCTTTCACAGGGGGCGTTGGTAAATGGCAATCAGCCCCAGCATTTT.

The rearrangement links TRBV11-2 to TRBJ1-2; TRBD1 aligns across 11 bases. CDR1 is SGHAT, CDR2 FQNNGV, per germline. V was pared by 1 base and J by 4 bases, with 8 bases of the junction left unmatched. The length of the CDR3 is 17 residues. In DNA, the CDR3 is TGTGCCAGCAGCTTAGTCCCCCAGGGACAGGGGGGCTATGGCTACACCTTC. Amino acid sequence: CASSLVPQGQGGYGYTF.